The clone carrying this T cell receptor (beta chain) came up a few times. This entry is derived from a study of blood T cells in healthy people across ages. A J-beta primer mix and a sample-barcoded 5' primer were used in a second PCR of about 6 to 12 cycles. TCRdb itself ran the 5' RACE reads through MiXCR, one entry per CDR3 protein. The data show 800,000 to 1,300,000 distinct CDR3 sequences, approximately 26% seen once. The CDR3 length is 16 residues. Between the trimmed V and J ends, which lost 4 bases and 4 bases, there was a span of 20 bases. Looked up from germline, CDR1 is MDHEN and CDR2 is SYDVKM. The same data also contributed to another study, on T cells of mothers and their children.

The V gene is TRBV28, the J gene TRBJ2-7; a possible D gene is TRBD2 (7 bases). The sequencing input was blood. The clonotype was recovered from a girl aged 2-10 years in good health. CDR3 sequence (DNA): TGTGCCAGCAGTTCGTTTACAGGGAGGGCCACTTACGAGCAGTACTTC. Translation: CASSSFTGRATYEQYF. The full variable domain, its missing parts supplied by reference TRBV28 and TRBJ2-7, is DVKVTQSSRYLVKRTGEKVFLECVQDMDHENMFWYRQDPGLGLRLIYFSYDVKMKEKGDIPEGYSVSREKKERFSLILESASTNQTSMYLCASSSFTGRATYEQYFGPGTRLTVT.